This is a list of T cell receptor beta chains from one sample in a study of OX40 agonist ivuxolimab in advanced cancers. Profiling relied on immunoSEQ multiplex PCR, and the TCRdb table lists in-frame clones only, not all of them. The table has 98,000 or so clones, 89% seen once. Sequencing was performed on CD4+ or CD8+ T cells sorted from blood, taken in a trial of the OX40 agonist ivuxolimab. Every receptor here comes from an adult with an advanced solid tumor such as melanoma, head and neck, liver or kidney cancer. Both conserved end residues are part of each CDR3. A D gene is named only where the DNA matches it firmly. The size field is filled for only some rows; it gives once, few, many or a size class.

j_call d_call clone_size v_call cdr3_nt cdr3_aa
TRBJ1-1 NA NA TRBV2 TGTGCCAGCAGTGAAGATTCGGGCCGGTACACTGAAGCTTTCTTT CASSEDSGRYTEAFF
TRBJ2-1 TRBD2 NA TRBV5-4 TGTGCCGTCACTAGCGGGGCCTCCTACAATGAGCAGTTCTTC CAVTSGASYNEQFF
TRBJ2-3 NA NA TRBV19 TGTGCCAGTAGTCTCGGGACGCAGAGCACAGATACGCAGTATTTT CASSLGTQSTDTQYF
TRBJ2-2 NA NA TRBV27 TGTGCCGGACGGAGGGGGACGAACACCGGGGAGCTGTTTTTT CAGRRGTNTGELFF
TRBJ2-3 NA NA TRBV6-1 TGTGCCAGCATCCTTACAGATACGCAGTATTTT CASILTDTQYF
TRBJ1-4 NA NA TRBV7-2 TGTGCCAGCAGCCGCCCACCAGAAAATGAAAAACTGTTTTTT CASSRPPENEKLFF
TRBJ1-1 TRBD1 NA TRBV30 TGTGCCTGGAGTGTAATCAACAGGGGTGTAGCTTTCTTT CAWSVINRGVAFF
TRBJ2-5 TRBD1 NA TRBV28 TGTGCCAGCAGTTTAGGGCAGGGGGCCGTGACCCAGTACTTC CASSLGQGAVTQYF
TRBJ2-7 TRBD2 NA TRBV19 TGTGCCAGTAGCCCGGGGGGGGCCTACGAGCAGTACTTC CASSPGGAYEQYF
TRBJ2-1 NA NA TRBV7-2 TGTGCCAGCAGCTTAACGGTAACGACCTACAATGAGCAGTTCTTC CASSLTVTTYNEQFF
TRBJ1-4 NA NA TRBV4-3 TGCGCCAGCAGCCAAGATCTACATGAAAAACTGTTTTTT CASSQDLHEKLFF
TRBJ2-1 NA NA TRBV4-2 TGTGCCAGCAGCCCAAGTAACGTTTTAGTAAATGAGCAGTTCTTC CASSPSNVLVNEQFF
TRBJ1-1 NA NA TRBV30 TGTGCCTGGAGCGGCGACAGCTTGAACACTGAAGCTTTCTTT CAWSGDSLNTEAFF
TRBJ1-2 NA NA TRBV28 TGTGCCAGCAGTTTTCTGGGGGGCAACAACTATGGCTACACCTTC CASSFLGGNNYGYTF
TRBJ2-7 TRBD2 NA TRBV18 TGTGCCAGCTCACCAGGGACTAGCGGGACCAACGAGCAGTACTTC CASSPGTSGTNEQYF
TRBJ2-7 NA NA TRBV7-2 TGTGCCAGCAGCTCCCAATCTGCCGAGCAGTACTTC CASSSQSAEQYF
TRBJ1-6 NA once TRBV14 TGTGCCAGCAGCCCGTTGGGAGGAGCTTCACCCCTCCACTTT CASSPLGGASPLHF
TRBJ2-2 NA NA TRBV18 TGTGCCAGCTCACCACCGTCAGCTAGCTTCTACACCGGGGAGCTGTTTTTT CASSPPSASFYTGELFF
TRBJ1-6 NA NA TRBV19 TGTGCCAGTAGTACGACCCGGGCCCTTAGAGATTCACCCCTCCACTTT CASSTTRALRDSPLHF
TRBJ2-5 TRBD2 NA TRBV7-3 TGTGCCAGCAGCCCAGGACTAGCGGGAGTGGGAGAGACCCAGTACTTC CASSPGLAGVGETQYF